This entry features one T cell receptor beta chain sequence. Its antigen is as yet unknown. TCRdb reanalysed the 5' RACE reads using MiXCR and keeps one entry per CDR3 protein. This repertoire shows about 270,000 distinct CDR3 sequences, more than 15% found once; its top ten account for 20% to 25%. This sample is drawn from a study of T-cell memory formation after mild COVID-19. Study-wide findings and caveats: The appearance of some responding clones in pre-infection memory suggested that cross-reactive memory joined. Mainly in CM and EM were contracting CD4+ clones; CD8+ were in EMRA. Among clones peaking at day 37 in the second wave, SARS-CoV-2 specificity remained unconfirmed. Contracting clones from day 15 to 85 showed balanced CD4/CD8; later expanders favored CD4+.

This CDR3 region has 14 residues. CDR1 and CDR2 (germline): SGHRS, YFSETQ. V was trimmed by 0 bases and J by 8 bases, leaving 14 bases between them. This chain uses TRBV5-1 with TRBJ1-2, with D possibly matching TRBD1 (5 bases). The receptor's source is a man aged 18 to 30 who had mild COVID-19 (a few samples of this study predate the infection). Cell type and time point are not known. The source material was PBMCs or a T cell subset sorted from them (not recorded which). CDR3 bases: TGCGCCAGCAGCTTGGGCCAGGGAAATAAAGGCTACACCTTC. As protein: CASSLGQGNKGYTF.